This T cell receptor (beta chain) was obtained from a study of blood T cell repertoires in COVID-19. Produced via immunoSEQ multiplex PCR; TCRdb's table is partial and in-frame only. The data show nearly 95,000 clones, about 74% seen once. The origin of this receptor is a man in his sixties or seventies with COVID-19, enrolled during active disease. Sequencing was performed on peripheral blood.

This CDR3 reads CASSLGPGQTNYGYTF. CDR3 DNA: TGTGCCAGCAGCTTAGGGCCGGGACAAACTAACTATGGCTACACCTTC. The V and J genes are TRBV7-9 and TRBJ1-2, with D perhaps TRBD1 (6 bases). CDR3 size: 16 residues. V was cut by 1 base and J by 0 bases, with 12 bases left in between. The germline V gene has CDR1 SEHNR and CDR2 FQNEAQ (reference sequence).